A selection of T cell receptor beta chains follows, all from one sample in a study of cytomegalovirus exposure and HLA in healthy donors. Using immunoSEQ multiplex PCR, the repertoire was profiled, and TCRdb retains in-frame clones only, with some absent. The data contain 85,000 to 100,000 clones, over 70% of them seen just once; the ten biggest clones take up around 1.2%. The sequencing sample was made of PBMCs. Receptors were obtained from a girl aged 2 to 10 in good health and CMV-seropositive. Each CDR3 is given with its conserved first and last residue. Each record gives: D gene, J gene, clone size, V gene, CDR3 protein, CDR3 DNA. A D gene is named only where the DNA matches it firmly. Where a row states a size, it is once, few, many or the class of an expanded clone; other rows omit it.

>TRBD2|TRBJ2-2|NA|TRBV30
CAWSLSGAGGHRITGELFF
TGTGCCTGGAGTCTATCTGGAGCGGGAGGGCACCGAATCACCGGGGAGCTGTTTTTT
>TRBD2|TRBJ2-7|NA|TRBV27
CASSSTSGRYEQYF
TGTGCCAGCAGCAGTACTAGCGGGCGCTACGAGCAGTACTTC
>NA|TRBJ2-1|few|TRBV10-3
CAISERGTPGDEQFF
TGTGCCATCAGTGAGCGCGGGACTCCTGGTGATGAGCAGTTCTTC
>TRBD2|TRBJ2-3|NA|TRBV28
CASSLPGRMVTDTQYF
TGTGCCAGCAGTTTACCCGGGAGGATGGTCACAGATACGCAGTATTTT
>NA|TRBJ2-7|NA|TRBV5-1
CASSAPDSGSPYEQYF
TGCGCCAGCAGCGCGCCTGACAGTGGGTCGCCCTACGAGCAGTACTTC
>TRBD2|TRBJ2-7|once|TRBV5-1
CASSPRLAGAGEQYF
TGCGCCAGCAGCCCTCGACTAGCGGGAGCTGGCGAGCAGTACTTC
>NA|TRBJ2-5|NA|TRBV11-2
CATISGGEETQYF
TGTGCCACTATATCAGGAGGAGAAGAGACCCAGTACTTC
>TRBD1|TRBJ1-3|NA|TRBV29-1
CSVESDRGPGNTIYF
TGCAGCGTTGAATCAGACAGGGGGCCTGGAAACACCATATATTTT
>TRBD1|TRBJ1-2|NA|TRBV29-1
CSVAGQVSGGYTF
TGCAGCGTGGCCGGACAGGTCAGCGGTGGCTACACCTTC
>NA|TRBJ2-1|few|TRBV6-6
CVAAPMDNEQFF
TGTGTAGCGGCACCGATGGACAATGAGCAGTTCTTC
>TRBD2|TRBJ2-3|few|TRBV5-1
CASRSGLAGEMDTQYF
TGCGCCAGCAGATCTGGACTAGCGGGAGAAATGGATACGCAGTATTTT
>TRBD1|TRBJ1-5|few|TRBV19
CASSPGRTGGNQPQHF
TGTGCCAGTAGTCCCGGGAGAACAGGGGGCAATCAGCCCCAGCATTTT
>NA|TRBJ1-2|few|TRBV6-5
CASSYGRWPYGYTF
TGTGCCAGCAGTTACGGGAGGTGGCCCTATGGCTACACCTTC
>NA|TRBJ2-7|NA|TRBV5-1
CASRYRVFMYEQYF
TGCGCCAGCAGGTACAGGGTTTTCATGTACGAGCAGTACTTC
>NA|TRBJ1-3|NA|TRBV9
CASSVGHLSGNTIYF
TGTGCCAGCAGCGTAGGACATCTCTCTGGAAACACCATATATTTT
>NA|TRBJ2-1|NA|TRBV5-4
CASSLSGGQYNEQFF
TGTGCCAGCAGCTTGTCGGGGGGACAATACAATGAGCAGTTCTTC
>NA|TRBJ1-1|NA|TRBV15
CATSGGRRYTEAFF
TGTGCCACCAGCGGAGGACGGCGGTACACTGAAGCTTTCTTT
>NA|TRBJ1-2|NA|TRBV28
CASSLGRNYGYTF
TGTGCCAGCAGTCTAGGGAGAAACTATGGCTACACCTTC
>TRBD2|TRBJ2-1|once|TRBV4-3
CASSQTSGRAFEQFF
TGCGCCAGCAGCCAGACTAGCGGGAGGGCTTTTGAGCAGTTCTTC
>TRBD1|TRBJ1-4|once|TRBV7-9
CASSSPRDSGLNEKLFF
TGTGCCAGCAGCTCGCCCCGGGACAGCGGGCTGAATGAAAAACTGTTTTTT
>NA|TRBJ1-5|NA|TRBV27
CASSPHFPEGNQPQHF
TGTGCCAGCAGTCCACACTTCCCGGAGGGCAATCAGCCCCAGCATTTT
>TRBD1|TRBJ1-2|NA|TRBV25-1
CASSEPLDRGGYTF
TGTGCCAGCAGTGAACCCCTAGACAGGGGGGGCTACACCTTC
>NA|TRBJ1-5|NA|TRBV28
CASSFEHQPQHF
TGTGCCAGCAGTTTCGAGCATCAGCCCCAGCATTTT
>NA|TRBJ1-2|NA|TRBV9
CASSVGPTGNYGYSF
TGTGCCAGCAGCGTAGGCCCCACTGGAAACTATGGCTACTCCTTC